This T cell receptor beta chain was obtained from a study of Ad26.COV2.S vaccination and SARS-CoV-2 variants (dated by TCRdb to about 2021). Describing the broader study: Donors in the vaccine arm were drawn from COV1001, a multicentre, randomized, double-blind, placebo-controlled phase I-IIa trial testing Ad26.COV2.S in healthy adults. TCRbeta repertoire sequencing was used to assess the specificity and breadth of SARS-CoV-2-reactive T cell receptors after Ad26.COV2.S vaccination. Investigators remained blinded to trial group allocation during experiments and outcome assessment. Trial participants were randomized into five groups of five, in which low-dose or high-dose Ad26.COV2.S was given once or twice, or placebo was given on both occasions. A total of approximately 32 samples were included in the TCR-sequenced set, comprising some 20 Ad26.COV2.S vaccine recipients, 5 placebo recipients and 8 SARS-CoV-2 convalescent individuals. Ad26.COV2.S was administered intramuscularly at a dose of 5x10^10 or 1x10^11 viral particles, either as one shot or as two shots given 56 days apart.

For CDR1 and CDR2, the germline V gene (reference sequence) lists LNHDA and SQIVND. Cut back by 6 bases and 2 bases, the V and J ends lie 8 bases apart. The CDR3 runs 14 residues from the cysteine to the phenylalanine. Only the CDR3 region is kept as DNA, spanning 42 bases read in frame from base 1. This clone occurred once. Its binding antigen is unknown. Per-nucleotide qualities are absent, and no much larger clonotype sits a single base away. TCRbeta CDR3 regions were sequenced with the immunoSEQ Assay. After extraction, genomic DNA underwent amplification by bias-controlled multiplex PCR, followed by high-throughput sequencing. The study's own analysis went as follows. Collapsing and filtering of sequences were performed to quantify the absolute abundance of each unique TCRbeta CDR3 region. T cell fraction was estimated by normalization of TCRbeta template counts to usable DNA, with usable DNA being measured through amplification of reference genes present in all nucleated cells. Repertoire TCRs were annotated as SARS-CoV-2-specific when V gene, CDR3 amino acid sequence and J gene were exactly matched to a known reactive TCR set. The reference SARS-CoV-2 TCR set was derived from MIRA and filtered for enrichment in COVID-19-positive ImmuneCODE repertoires, a step that removed public or cross-reactive TCRs. Using the MIRA antigens, annotated TCRs were further analysed by specific ORF or by position within an ORF. Depth was the summed frequency of annotated unique rearrangements, while breadth was defined as annotated unique rearrangements over total unique productive rearrangements. Group comparisons of TCR breadth used two-sided Wilcoxon rank-sum tests. The table comes from immuneACCESS by way of TCRdb, which keeps in-frame sequences with V and J called. Part of the clones is missing from these tables; in studies checked, under half for an unresolved V gene and the rest for unknown reasons. The V and J calls and clone size come from that table; D and trimming were worked out from the DNA. The sample table holds approximately 280,000 clones, of which more than 75% were seen once. Jointly, the top ten make up more than 2.5% of the sample.

Paper-wide results and their limitations: It was noted by the authors that total T cell responses may have been underestimated by the TCR breadth and depth analyses. Ad26.COV2.S recipients had higher spike-specific TCR breadth than placebo recipients (P = 0.0014). The study was not powered to compare responses between vaccine doses or regimens. Vaccine and placebo recipients had similar non-spike TCR breadth, a finding consistent with the vaccine containing only spike. Substantial breadth of spike-specific CD8+ and CD4+ T cell responses was reported after vaccination.

According to the study, the label for this sample's treatment or condition signals: about 20 received Ad26.COV2.S at low or high dose, single or two shots; 5 received placebo; per-sample allocation not given. Repertoires of vaccine and placebo recipients were sequenced from samples taken on day 63 after the first injection. In Cohort 1b, more than 20 adults aged 18-55 years were enrolled at a single site in Boston, USA, between 29 July and 7 August 2020. Ad26.COV2.S was a replication-incompetent adenovirus type 26 vector expressing a prefusion-stabilized SARS-CoV-2 spike protein from the original Wuhan strain.

This sequence uses TRBV19 and TRBJ2-6; a confident D gene designation cannot be given. Sequencing was performed on peripheral blood, taken in a trial of Ad26.COV2.S vaccine versus placebo. The receptor's source is a person between 18 and 65 years old who received the Ad26.COV2.S COVID-19 vaccine or a placebo. The CDR3 in this case is CASSPSTGANVLTF. Here is the DNA: TGTGCCAGTAGCCCAAGCACTGGGGCCAACGTCCTGACTTTC.